A selection of T cell receptor beta chains follows, all from one sample in a study of cytomegalovirus exposure and HLA in healthy donors. TCRdb keeps only in-frame clones here, not all; method: immunoSEQ multiplex PCR. The repertoire has 150,000 to 200,000 clones, around 80% of them found once; the top ten carry 4.9%. Input material: PBMCs. These receptors all stem from a male donor in good health and CMV-seronegative. Both conserved end residues are part of each CDR3. Fields, in order: clone size, D gene, J gene, V gene, CDR3 protein, CDR3 DNA. The D gene is left open where the match is weak. Where a row states a size, it is once, few, many or the class of an expanded clone; other rows omit it.

clone_size: .; d_call: .; j_call: TRBJ1-3; v_call: TRBV5-1; cdr3_aa: CASSFNPTDSGNTIYF; cdr3_nt: TGCGCCAGCAGCTTTAATCCGACAGATTCTGGAAACACCATATATTTT
clone_size: .; d_call: .; j_call: TRBJ2-3; v_call: TRBV27; cdr3_aa: CASSLRWGPPDTQYF; cdr3_nt: TGTGCCAGCAGTTTAAGATGGGGGCCCCCAGATACGCAGTATTTT
clone_size: .; d_call: .; j_call: TRBJ2-7; v_call: TRBV7-9; cdr3_aa: CASSPLSLEQYF; cdr3_nt: TGTGCCAGCAGCCCTCTGAGCCTCGAGCAGTACTTC
clone_size: few; d_call: TRBD1; j_call: TRBJ2-2; v_call: TRBV5-1; cdr3_aa: CASSETGYAGELFF; cdr3_nt: TGCGCCAGCAGCGAGACAGGGTATGCCGGGGAGCTGTTTTTT
clone_size: .; d_call: .; j_call: TRBJ2-2; v_call: TRBV18; cdr3_aa: CASSPSGANTGELFF; cdr3_nt: TGTGCCAGCTCACCATCGGGGGCGAACACCGGGGAGCTGTTTTTT
clone_size: .; d_call: .; j_call: TRBJ1-2; v_call: TRBV5-1; cdr3_aa: CASSLAEKTDGYTF; cdr3_nt: TGCGCCAGCAGCTTGGCCGAGAAAACAGATGGCTACACCTTC
clone_size: .; d_call: .; j_call: TRBJ2-7; v_call: TRBV7-2; cdr3_aa: CASSPGDPYEQYF; cdr3_nt: TGTGCCAGCAGCCCAGGGGATCCCTACGAGCAGTACTTC
clone_size: .; d_call: TRBD1; j_call: TRBJ2-5; v_call: TRBV9; cdr3_aa: CASSVALGQYQETQYF; cdr3_nt: TGTGCCAGCAGCGTAGCTCTGGGACAGTACCAAGAGACCCAGTACTTC
clone_size: few; d_call: .; j_call: TRBJ1-6; v_call: TRBV5-1; cdr3_aa: CASSLDLSYNSPLHF; cdr3_nt: TGCGCCAGCAGCTTGGATTTATCCTATAATTCACCCCTCCACTTT
clone_size: .; d_call: .; j_call: TRBJ1-2; v_call: TRBV2; cdr3_aa: CASSEQALYGYTF; cdr3_nt: TGTGCCAGCAGTGAACAGGCCCTCTATGGCTACACCTTC
clone_size: .; d_call: .; j_call: TRBJ1-4; v_call: TRBV19; cdr3_aa: CASSIWAGTNEKLFF; cdr3_nt: TGTGCCAGTAGTATTTGGGCAGGGACTAATGAAAAACTGTTTTTT
clone_size: once; d_call: TRBD2; j_call: TRBJ2-1; v_call: TRBV7-9; cdr3_aa: CASSLTSGRAYEQFF; cdr3_nt: TGTGCCAGCAGCTTAACTAGCGGGAGGGCCTATGAGCAGTTCTTC
clone_size: few; d_call: .; j_call: TRBJ2-7; v_call: TRBV5-6; cdr3_aa: CASSPRTGPSGEQYF; cdr3_nt: TGTGCCAGCAGCCCGAGGACTGGACCCTCGGGGGAGCAGTACTTC
clone_size: once; d_call: .; j_call: TRBJ1-5; v_call: TRBV18; cdr3_aa: CASSSRDGSNQPQHF; cdr3_nt: TGTGCCAGCTCATCCAGGGATGGAAGCAATCAGCCCCAGCATTTT
clone_size: .; d_call: TRBD2; j_call: TRBJ2-4; v_call: TRBV28; cdr3_aa: CASSTAGENIQYF; cdr3_nt: TGTGCCAGCAGTACGGCGGGAGAAAACATTCAGTACTTC
clone_size: once; d_call: .; j_call: TRBJ2-7; v_call: TRBV5-1; cdr3_aa: CASSLGPGTYEQYF; cdr3_nt: TGCGCCAGCAGCTTGGGGCCGGGTACCTACGAGCAGTACTTC
clone_size: .; d_call: TRBD1; j_call: TRBJ1-1; v_call: TRBV27; cdr3_aa: CASRTGQGIWNTEAFF; cdr3_nt: TGTGCCAGCCGGACGGGACAGGGGATTTGGAACACTGAAGCTTTCTTT
clone_size: .; d_call: TRBD1; j_call: TRBJ1-4; v_call: TRBV12-5; cdr3_aa: CASGSGTGGEKLFF; cdr3_nt: TGTGCTAGTGGTTCCGGGACAGGGGGTGAAAAACTGTTTTTT
clone_size: .; d_call: .; j_call: TRBJ1-5; v_call: TRBV6-1; cdr3_aa: CASITGISNQPQHF; cdr3_nt: TGTGCCAGCATTACAGGGATAAGCAATCAGCCCCAGCATTTT
clone_size: .; d_call: TRBD1; j_call: TRBJ2-7; v_call: TRBV7-9; cdr3_aa: CASSPPRTGSHEQYF; cdr3_nt: TGTGCCAGCAGCCCCCCGAGGACAGGGTCCCACGAGCAGTACTTC
clone_size: few; d_call: .; j_call: TRBJ2-7; v_call: TRBV2; cdr3_aa: CASTRYEQYF; cdr3_nt: TGTGCCAGCACCCGCTACGAGCAGTACTTC
clone_size: .; d_call: .; j_call: TRBJ2-7; v_call: TRBV28; cdr3_aa: CASSFGRGPYEQYF; cdr3_nt: TGTGCCAGCAGTTTCGGCCGAGGCCCTTACGAGCAGTACTTC